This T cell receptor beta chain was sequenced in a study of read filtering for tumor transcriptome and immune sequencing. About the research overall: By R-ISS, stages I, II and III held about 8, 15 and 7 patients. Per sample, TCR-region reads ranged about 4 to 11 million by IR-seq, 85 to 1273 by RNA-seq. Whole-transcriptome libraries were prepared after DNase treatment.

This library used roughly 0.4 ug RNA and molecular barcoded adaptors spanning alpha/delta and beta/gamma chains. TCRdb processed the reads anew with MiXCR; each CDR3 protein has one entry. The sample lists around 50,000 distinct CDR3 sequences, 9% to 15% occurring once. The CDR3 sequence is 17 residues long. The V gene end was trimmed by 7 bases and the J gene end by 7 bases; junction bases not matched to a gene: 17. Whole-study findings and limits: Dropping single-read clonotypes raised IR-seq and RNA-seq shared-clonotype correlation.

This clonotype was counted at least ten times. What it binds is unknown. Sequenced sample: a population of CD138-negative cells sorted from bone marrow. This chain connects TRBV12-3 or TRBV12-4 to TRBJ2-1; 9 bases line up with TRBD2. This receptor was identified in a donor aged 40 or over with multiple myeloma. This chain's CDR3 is CASTLRSGTSLLNEQFF. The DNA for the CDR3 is TGTGCCAGCACCCTTCGCTCCGGGACTAGCCTTTTGAATGAGCAGTTCTTC.